Below, 23 T cell receptor beta chains from the same sample are listed, as sequenced in a study of OX40 agonist ivuxolimab in advanced cancers. Some clones are missing from TCRdb's copy, which holds only in-frame ones; the method was immunoSEQ multiplex PCR. The sample has 91,000 or so clones, 65% to 90% seen once; the top ten hold less than 2%. Source: CD4+ or CD8+ T cells sorted from blood, taken in a trial of the OX40 agonist ivuxolimab. These receptors were obtained from an adult with an advanced solid tumor such as melanoma, head and neck, liver or kidney cancer.

This chain connects TRBV29-1 to TRBJ2-7, with 8 bases identical to TRBD1. Per the germline V gene, CDR1 is SQVTM and CDR2 is ANQGSEA. The CDR3 is made up of 13 amino acids. Unmatched junction bases numbered 8, after V lost 6 bases and J lost 4 bases. CDR3 in amino acids: CSVSDRDGYEQYF. The CDR3 bases are TGCAGCGTGTCGGACAGGGATGGGTACGAGCAGTACTTC.

Notes on this clone: A read error may account for a junction end that differs from germline. The V gene is TRBV5-4, the J gene TRBJ2-7, with a possible D match to TRBD2 (6 bases). This CDR3 is built from 16 residues. The germline gives CDR1 SGHNT, CDR2 YYREEE (reference sequence). CDR3 in DNA: TGTGCCAGCAGCGGGCGGAATATGGAGGGAACCTACGGGCAGTACTTC. Translated: CASSGRNMEGTYGQYF.

This sequence joins TRBV6-5 and TRBJ2-5; TRBD1 aligns across 9 bases. The CDR3 sequence is 13 residues long. Trimming removed 5 bases from V and 7 bases from J; junction bases left unmatched: 5. CDR1 is MNHEY, CDR2 SVGAGI, per germline. The CDR3 reads CASSAPGQGTQYF. The CDR3 region has the DNA TGTGCCAGCAGTGCGCCGGGACAGGGGACCCAGTACTTC.

This clone has more than one count but fewer than ten. V and J are TRBV30 and TRBJ1-1, with a tentative D call TRBD1 (6 bases). The germline gives CDR1 GTSNPN, CDR2 SVGIG (reference sequence). The CDR3 extends over 14 amino acids. V shed 2 bases and J shed 1 base, with 11 bases lying between them. In DNA form, the CDR3 reads TGTGCCTGGAGTACAGGGAGGGCGAACACTGAAGCTTTCTTT. It encodes CAWSTGRANTEAFF.

The V gene is TRBV18, the J gene TRBJ2-7; 8 bases are shared with TRBD1. The CDR3 extends over 17 amino acids. Germline V gene sequence: CDR1 KGHSH, CDR2 LQKENI. The V gene end was trimmed by 6 bases and the J gene end by 4 bases; junction bases not matched to a gene: 17. CDR3 residues: CASSPPGQGIWEYEQYF. In DNA form, the CDR3 reads TGTGCCAGCTCCCCCCCCGGACAGGGAATTTGGGAGTACGAGCAGTACTTC.

This clone was recorded a few times. The J gene is TRBJ1-2, the V gene TRBV4-1; tentative D call: TRBD1 (6 bases). CDR1 and CDR2 from the germline V gene are MGHRA and YSYEKL. V was trimmed by 4 bases and J by 4 bases, leaving 13 bases between them. CDR3 length equals 14 residues. CDR3 nucleotides: TGCGCCAGCAGCCCCTATGACAGGTCCTATGGCTACACCTTC. It encodes CASSPYDRSYGYTF.

Only a few counts were recorded for this clone. This chain uses TRBV9 with TRBJ2-7, with 7 bases aligning to TRBD2. V lost 5 bases, J lost 7 bases, and 12 bases stayed unmatched. Germline V CDR1 and CDR2: SGDLS, YYNGEE. The CDR3 consists of 14 residues. CDR3 amino acids: CASSQAGPFQEQYF. The CDR3 region has the DNA TGTGCCAGCAGTCAAGCGGGGCCCTTTCAGGAGCAGTACTTC.

This chain joins TRBV6-1 and TRBJ2-5; D is perhaps TRBD2 (6 bases). CDR1 MNHNS and CDR2 SASEGT come from the germline V gene. This CDR3 region has 14 residues. V lost 6 bases and J 1 base, leaving 12 bases between the germline ends. In nucleotides, the CDR3 is TGTGCCAGCAGGGGGCTCGGGGGCCAAGAGACCCAGTACTTC. Translated, it gives CASRGLGGQETQYF.

The gene calls are TRBV5-8 and TRBJ2-3; D gene uncertain. The CDR3 contains 13 residues. The V gene lost 4 bases and the J gene lost 5 bases, with 11 bases spanning the gap. Germline loops: CDR1 SGHTS, CDR2 YDEGEE. The CDR3 DNA follows: TGTGCCAGCAGCCTAGGGTTGGAAGATACGCAGTATTTT. As protein: CASSLGLEDTQYF.

The chain is built from TRBV5-8 and TRBJ1-4; no definite D call. The CDR3 is made up of 11 amino acids. The V end lost 6 bases, the J end lost 2 bases, and 2 bases lay between the germline ends. Germline V CDR1 and CDR2: SGHTS, YDEGEE. CDR3 sequence reads: CASTTNEKLFF. The CDR3 coding sequence is TGTGCCAGCACGACTAATGAAAAACTGTTTTTT. The full variable domain, rest sourced from reference TRBV5-8 and TRBJ1-4, is EAGVTQSPTHLIKTRGQQATLRCSPISGHTSVYWYQQALGLGLQFLLWYDEGEERNRGNFPPRFSGRQFPNYSSELNVNALELEDSALYLCASTTNEKLFFGSGTQLSVL.

The J gene is TRBJ2-5, the V gene TRBV10-3; 7 bases are shared with TRBD1. Looked up from germline, CDR1 is ENHRY and CDR2 is SYGVKD. The V segment lost 3 bases and the J segment 5 bases; nucleotides outside the gene matches: 3. This CDR3 is built from 13 residues. CDR3 sequence: CAISDRGLETQYF. CDR3 in DNA: TGTGCCATCAGTGACAGGGGGTTGGAGACCCAGTACTTC.

The chain has TRBV6-5 and TRBJ1-1; the match to TRBD1 covers 7 bases. The junction had 8 bases not matched to a gene; V was cut back by 6 bases and J by 1 base. Germline V lookup: CDR1 MNHEY, CDR2 SVGAGI. CDR3 length: 15 residues. The CDR3 nucleotides are TGTGCCAGCAGACGGACAGGATACTCGAACACTGAAGCTTTCTTT. Translating it yields CASRRTGYSNTEAFF.

This clone has a single count. The chain employs TRBV4-2 and TRBJ1-2; perhaps TRBD1 as D (5 bases). The V gene lost 1 base and the J gene lost 3 bases, with 6 bases spanning the gap. CDR1 LGHNA and CDR2 YNFKEQ come from the germline V gene. This CDR3 has 13 amino acids. CDR3 in amino acids: CASSQVQDYGYTF. CDR3 DNA: TGTGCCAGCAGCCAAGTACAGGACTATGGCTACACCTTC.

The V call is TRBV29-1, the J call TRBJ2-5; 12 nucleotides align to TRBD2. The V gene end was trimmed by 6 bases and the J gene end by 2 bases; junction bases not matched to a gene: 7. Germline V gene data show CDR1 as SQVTM and CDR2 as ANQGSEA. The CDR3 spans 15 residues. CDR3: CSVPTSGSLQETQYF. The DNA for the CDR3 is TGCAGCGTCCCGACTAGCGGGAGCCTGCAAGAGACCCAGTACTTC.

In its sample, this clone was seen once. V usage is TRBV7-9 and J usage is TRBJ2-1; 13 bases map to TRBD2. Losses at the gene ends were 5 bases for V and 5 bases for J; bases not matched to a gene: 6. Germline V gene lookup returns CDR1 SEHNR and CDR2 FQNEAQ (reference sequence). The CDR3 has 16 residues. CDR3 residues: CASSQDGLAGDNEQFF. DNA of the CDR3: TGTGCCAGCAGCCAAGACGGACTAGCGGGAGACAATGAGCAGTTCTTC.

This clone occurred a few times. V gene TRBV7-9 combines with J gene TRBJ1-1; no definite D call. In germline, CDR1 is SEHNR, CDR2 FQNEAQ (reference sequence). This CDR3 spans 14 amino acids. Deletions cut 1 base from V and 1 base from J, with 7 bases between. The CDR3 nucleotides read TGTGCCAGCAGCTTAGAACAGCCGAACACTGAAGCTTTCTTT. It specifies CASSLEQPNTEAFF.

The gene calls are TRBV11-3 and TRBJ2-5, with D perhaps matching TRBD2 (6 bases). Germline CDR1 reads SGHNT; CDR2 reads YENEEA. The CDR3 covers 14 residues. V was shortened by 5 bases and J by 4 bases, with 14 bases between the two germline ends. This chain's CDR3 is CASSVGLSGETQYF. The DNA for the CDR3 is TGTGCCAGCAGCGTCGGACTTAGCGGAGAGACCCAGTACTTC.

This clone was observed once. The chain is built from TRBV18 and TRBJ2-7; possibly TRBD2 for D (8 bases). The CDR3 extends over 16 amino acids. Trimming took 4 bases from V and 2 from J, leaving 18 bases between them. Per the germline V gene, CDR1 is KGHSH and CDR2 is LQKENI. CDR3 residues: CASSLRGGGGPYEQYF. The CDR3 nucleotides are TGTGCCAGCTCACTCCGAGGGGGCGGGGGGCCCTACGAGCAGTACTTC.

This clone came up a few times. The gene calls are TRBV6-4 and TRBJ2-2; D is ambiguous. The CDR3 covers 14 residues. Trimming left V 2 bases short and J 3 bases short, with 7 bases between. Germline CDR1 is MRHNA and CDR2 is SNTAGT. The CDR3 nucleotides are TGTGCCAGCAGTGACAGTGTAGACACCGGGGAGCTGTTTTTT. It translates to CASSDSVDTGELFF.

The genes are TRBV2 and TRBJ1-5; D is perhaps TRBD1 (5 bases). Trimming took off 4 bases at V and 5 bases at J, with 12 bases between the two ends. This CDR3 contains 14 residues. The germline V gene has CDR1 SNHLY and CDR2 FYNNEI. CDR3 residues: CASSAWQGDQPQHF. The DNA of the CDR3 is TGTGCCAGCAGTGCGTGGCAGGGTGATCAGCCCCAGCATTTT. Using reference TRBV2 and TRBJ1-5 for the parts outside the CDR3, the full variable domain is EPEVTQTPSHQVTQMGQEVILRCVPISNHLYFYWYRQILGQKVEFLVSFYNNEISEKSEIFDDQFSVERPDGSNFTLKIRSTKLEDSAMYFCASSAWQGDQPQHFGDGTRLSIL.

This clone was observed a few times. The J gene is TRBJ2-7, the V gene TRBV30; D could derive from TRBD1 or TRBD2 (5 bases each). Between the trimmed V and J ends, which lost 1 base and 6 bases, there was a span of 13 bases. This CDR3 comprises 13 residues. Per germline, CDR1 GTSNPN and CDR2 SVGIG (reference sequence). CDR3 coding DNA: TGTGCCTGGAGTGCCGGTATGGGGGTCGAGCAGTACTTC. It encodes CAWSAGMGVEQYF. The full variable domain, in which reference TRBV30 and TRBJ2-7 provide the parts outside the CDR3, is SQTIHQWPATLVQPVGSPLSLECTVEGTSNPNLYWYRQAAGRGLQLLFYSVGIGQISSEVPQNLSASRPQDRQFILSSKKLLLSDSGFYLCAWSAGMGVEQYFGPGTRLTVT.

The chain recombines TRBV5-1 with TRBJ2-3; D is unclear. CDR1 is SGHRS, CDR2 YFSETQ, per germline. This CDR3 is built from 13 residues. V lost 0 bases and J lost 5, with 7 bases in between. The CDR3 DNA follows: TGCGCCAGCAGCTTGGAGGCTGGAGATACGCAGTATTTT. Its translation: CASSLEAGDTQYF.

The chain carries TRBV7-8 and TRBJ2-7; 8 positions agree with TRBD1. Germline trimming cut 4 bases from V and 4 bases from J; bases unmatched to any gene: 3. The CDR3 is 13 residues long. Germline values: CDR1 SGHVS, CDR2 FQNEAQ. This CDR3 is CASSSTGAYEQYF. CDR3 bases: TGTGCCAGCAGCTCGACAGGGGCATACGAGCAGTACTTC. The full variable domain, in which reference TRBV7-8 and TRBJ2-7 provide the parts outside the CDR3, is GAGVSQSPRYKVAKRGQDVALRCDPISGHVSLFWYQQALGQGPEFLTYFQNEAQLDKSGLPSDRFFAERPEGSVSTLKIQRTQQEDSAVYLCASSSTGAYEQYFGPGTRLTVT.